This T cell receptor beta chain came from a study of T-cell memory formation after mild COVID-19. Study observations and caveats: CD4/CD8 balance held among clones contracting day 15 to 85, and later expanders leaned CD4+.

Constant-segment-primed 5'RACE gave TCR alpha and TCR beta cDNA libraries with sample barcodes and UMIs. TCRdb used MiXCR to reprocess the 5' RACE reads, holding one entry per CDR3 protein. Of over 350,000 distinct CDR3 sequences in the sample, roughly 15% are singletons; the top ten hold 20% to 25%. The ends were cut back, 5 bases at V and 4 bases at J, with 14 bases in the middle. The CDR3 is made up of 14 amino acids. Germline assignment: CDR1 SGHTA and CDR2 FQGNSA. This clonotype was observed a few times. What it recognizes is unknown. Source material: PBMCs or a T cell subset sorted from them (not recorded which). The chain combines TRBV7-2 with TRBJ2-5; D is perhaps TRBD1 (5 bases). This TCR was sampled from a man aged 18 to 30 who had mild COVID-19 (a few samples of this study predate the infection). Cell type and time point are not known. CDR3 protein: CASSPRRVGETQYF. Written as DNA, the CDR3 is TGTGCCAGCAGCCCCCGCAGGGTTGGAGAGACCCAGTACTTC.